Presented here are 26 T cell receptor beta chains from one specimen sequenced in a study of vaccination and CD4 T cells after COVID-19. Cultured CD4+ T-cell DNA underwent Oncomine TCR Beta short-read sequencing. TCRdb re-called the PCR reads through MiXCR, storing one row per CDR3 protein. Among approximately 12,000 distinct CDR3 sequences listed, roughly three fifths were seen once. The antigens of these receptors remain unknown. Treatment denoted: 10-day PBMC culture with coronavirus spike peptide pools or control peptides (ViraFEST assay). The specimen was CD4+ T cells from blood, cultured in vitro. The receptors stem from a human donor who had recovered from COVID-19.

Only a few counts were recorded for this clonotype. The rearrangement uses TRBV2 and TRBJ1-1, with a possible D match to TRBD1 (6 bases). The CDR3 is 14 residues long. V lost 3 bases, J lost 4 bases, and 12 bases lay in between. Germline assignment: CDR1 SNHLY and CDR2 FYNNEI. CDR3 nucleotides: TGTGCCAGCAGTGACGTGGGGGCGGGCACTGAAGCTTTCTTT. Translating it yields CASSDVGAGTEAFF.

This clonotype ranks as large. The rearrangement uses TRBV21-1 and TRBJ2-7; the table's D call, TRBD1, was not checked against the DNA. TRBV21-1 is marked as a pseudogene. This CDR3 spans 16 amino acids. The CDR3 loop reads CASSKGGEDRSYEQYF. The DNA of the CDR3 is TGTGCCAGCAGCAAAGGGGGAGAGGACAGGAGCTACGAGCAGTACTTC.

This clonotype was recorded a few times. The rearrangement uses TRBV11-2 and TRBJ1-6; D remains unclear. Trimming removed 2 bases from V and 6 bases from J, with 5 bases in between. This CDR3 has 13 residues. The germline CDR1 and CDR2 sequences are SGHAT and FQNNGV. The CDR3 sequence is CASSLQLNSPLHF. CDR3 nucleotides: TGTGCCAGCAGCTTACAGCTTAATTCACCCCTCCACTTT.

CDR3 DNA sequence: TGTGCCTGGAGTTTAGCCCGGGGTTTTGGAAACACCATATATTTT. The encoded protein is CAWSLARGFGNTIYF. V usage is TRBV30 and J usage is TRBJ1-3; D call uncertain. The ends were cut back, 2 bases at V and 3 bases at J, with 14 bases in the middle. This CDR3 spans 15 amino acids. Germline CDR1 is GTSNPN and CDR2 is SVGIG (reference sequence).

This chain joins TRBV20-1 and TRBJ2-7; D is undetermined. V was clipped by 2 bases and J by 6 bases, with 14 bases between them. The germline V gene has CDR1 DFQATT and CDR2 SNEGSKA (reference sequence). The length of the CDR3 is 13 residues. CDR3 coding DNA: TGCAGTGCTAGACCGGTGGCAGGCGGCGAGCAGTACTTC. Translated: CSARPVAGGEQYF.

This clonotype was recorded a few times. This chain's CDR3 is CASSSPGETQYF. The CDR3 DNA is TGTGCCAGCAGCTCCCCTGGCGAGACCCAGTACTTC. J is TRBJ2-5 and V is TRBV11-3; no reliable D call. Germline V gene sequence: CDR1 SGHNT, CDR2 YENEEA. The CDR3 spans 12 residues. V lost 4 bases and J lost 5, with 8 bases in between.

The V call is TRBV6-2 or TRBV6-3, the J call TRBJ1-1; no firm D call. Germline V gene lookup returns CDR1 MNHEY and CDR2 SVGEGT. V was shortened by 5 bases and J by 10 bases, with 17 bases between the two germline ends. This CDR3 contains 13 residues. CDR3 sequence (DNA): TGTGCCAGCAGTCGTACTCAGGAGAGGTTAGCTTTCTTT. It is translated as CASSRTQERLAFF.

The chain combines TRBV6-5 with TRBJ1-1; 8 bases map to TRBD1. The length of the CDR3 is 15 residues. V was pared by 0 bases and J by 1 base, with 1 base of the junction left unmatched. CDR1 is MNHEY, CDR2 SVGAGI, per germline. CDR3 nucleotide sequence: TGTGCCAGCAGTTACTCTCAGGGGGCGAACACTGAAGCTTTCTTT. Its protein is CASSYSQGANTEAFF.

This chain links TRBV7-2 with TRBJ1-5; 7 bases are shared with TRBD1. This CDR3 comprises 14 residues. Germline V gene sequence: CDR1 SGHTA, CDR2 FQGNSA. V dropped 4 bases and J dropped 3; count of bases not matched to a gene: 3. CDR3 in DNA: TGTGCCAGCAGCTCGACAGGGATCAATCAGCCCCAGCATTTT. Residues: CASSSTGINQPQHF.

Comment on this clonotype: One junction end does not reproduce the germline sequence, and a read error may be involved. V and J are TRBV5-6 and TRBJ1-2, with 7 bases that match TRBD1. This CDR3 is built from 14 residues. Germline V lookup: CDR1 SGHDT, CDR2 YYEEEE. CDR3 DNA sequence: TGTACCAGCAGCTTGGCACAGGGGAGGCACGGCTACACCTTC. This encodes CTSSLAQGRHGYTF.

V usage is TRBV20-1 and J usage is TRBJ2-3, with D possibly TRBD2 on 6 matching bases. Germline V gene data show CDR1 as DFQATT and CDR2 as SNEGSKA (reference sequence). The CDR3 sequence is 13 residues long. The CDR3 loop reads CSGGETSTDTQYF. In DNA form, the CDR3 reads TGCAGCGGGGGAGAAACTAGCACAGATACGCAGTATTTT.

The CDR3 DNA reads TGTGCTAGTGGTTTGCCGACTCAAGAGACCCAGTACTTC. Translated: CASGLPTQETQYF. The chain is built from TRBV12-5 and TRBJ2-5; no reliable D call. CDR3 length: 13 amino acids. Trimming stripped 2 bases from V and 2 bases from J, with 6 bases between. Germline values: CDR1 LGHNT, CDR2 FRNRAP.

This clonotype was seen only a few times. This rearrangement joins TRBV21-1 to TRBJ1-5. TRBV21-1 is designated a pseudogene. The CDR3 contains 15 residues. CDR3 residues: CASSALEGMNQPQHF. CDR3 nucleotide sequence: TGTGCCAGCAGCGCCCTGGAGGGTATGAATCAGCCCCAGCATTTT.

The chain is built from TRBV20-1 and TRBJ2-2; 10 bases are shared with TRBD1. Unmatched junction bases numbered 7, after V lost 6 bases and J lost 6 bases. Germline V gene data show CDR1 as DFQATT and CDR2 as SNEGSKA (reference sequence). This CDR3 contains 14 residues. The CDR3 loop is CSATEGQGAGELFF. The DNA for the CDR3 is TGCAGTGCGACCGAAGGACAGGGGGCCGGGGAGCTGTTTTTT.

This clonotype occurred a few times. The V call is TRBV20-1, the J call TRBJ2-5; 10 bases fit TRBD1. Germline lookup yields CDR1 DFQATT and CDR2 SNEGSKA (reference sequence). V trimming: 6 bases; J trimming: 4 bases; junction bases outside the gene matches: 5. This CDR3 contains 13 residues. The CDR3 region has the DNA TGCAGTGCAGGACAGGGGGTCGGAGAGACCCAGTACTTC. Its translation: CSAGQGVGETQYF.

In this sample, this clonotype turned up a few times. This rearrangement joins TRBV7-2 to TRBJ1-5, with D possibly TRBD1 on 6 matching bases. CDR3 length: 14 amino acids. Germline V lookup: CDR1 SGHTA, CDR2 FQGNSA. V lost 2 bases and J 5 bases, leaving 10 bases between the germline ends. The CDR3 loop is CASSLTGYDQPQHF. In DNA form, the CDR3 reads TGTGCCAGCAGCTTAACAGGGTACGATCAGCCCCAGCATTTT.

The chain has TRBV9 and TRBJ2-3, with D unresolved. CDR3 length equals 13 residues. The V gene's germline CDR1 is SGDLS and CDR2 YYNGEE. The ends were cut back, 3 bases at V and 0 bases at J, with 5 bases in the middle. CDR3 DNA sequence: TGTGCCAGCAGCGAGAGTAGCACAGATACGCAGTATTTT. Translated, it gives CASSESSTDTQYF.

This clonotype showed up just once. The chain has TRBV12-3 or TRBV12-4 and TRBJ1-2; no clear D gene. V dropped 3 bases and J dropped 5 bases, with 7 bases sitting between them. The length of the CDR3 is 12 residues. The CDR3 loop is CASSFAAYGYTF. Written as DNA, the CDR3 is TGTGCCAGCAGTTTTGCGGCATATGGCTACACCTTC.

The rearrangement uses TRBV9 and TRBJ1-1; tentatively, D is TRBD1 (6 bases). Germline assignment: CDR1 SGDLS and CDR2 YYNGEE. V was clipped by 3 bases and J by 1 base, with 13 bases between them. This CDR3 has 15 residues. The CDR3, as DNA: TGTGCCAGCAGCGAAACCGGGACAAGGAACACTGAAGCTTTCTTT. The encoded protein is CASSETGTRNTEAFF.

The chain employs TRBV20-1 and TRBJ1-1; 7 nucleotides match TRBD1. V was pared by 3 bases and J by 6 bases, with 4 bases of the junction left unmatched. CDR1 and CDR2 from the germline V gene are DFQATT and SNEGSKA (reference sequence). The CDR3 runs to 12 residues. CDR3 amino acids: CSASGQVPEAFF. DNA of the CDR3: TGCAGTGCTAGTGGACAGGTCCCTGAAGCTTTCTTT.

J is TRBJ2-5 and V is TRBV20-1, with a possible D match to TRBD1 (5 bases). Germline loops: CDR1 DFQATT, CDR2 SNEGSKA (reference sequence). Trimming pared 3 bases from V and 3 bases from J, leaving 11 bases between. This CDR3 is 13 amino acids long. This chain's CDR3 is CSARDMGKETQYF. DNA of the CDR3: TGCAGTGCTAGGGACATGGGTAAAGAGACCCAGTACTTC.

The V and J genes are TRBV7-2 and TRBJ1-2, with 8 positions matching TRBD1. The CDR3 is 13 amino acids. The trim removed 4 bases at V and 8 bases at J, leaving 6 bases unmatched. Per germline, CDR1 SGHTA and CDR2 FQGNSA. CDR3 nucleotide sequence: TGTGCCAGCAGCTCCTGGACAGGGCGCGGCTACACCTTC. It codes for CASSSWTGRGYTF.

V is TRBV15 and J is TRBJ2-7; D call uncertain. The CDR3 consists of 13 residues. Looked up from germline, CDR1 is LNHNV and CDR2 is YYDKDF (reference sequence). With 5 bases removed from V and 0 bases from J, the gap between germline ends came to 8 bases. CDR3 region: CATSPRSSYEQYF. The DNA for the CDR3 is TGTGCCACCAGCCCCCGGTCCTCCTACGAGCAGTACTTC.

In this sample, this clonotype turned up a few times. The CDR3 here is CASSPARTGGFDYGYTF. The CDR3 coding sequence is TGTGCCAGCAGCCCGGCCCGGACAGGGGGTTTTGACTATGGCTACACCTTC. The chain couples TRBV7-2 to TRBJ1-2, with TRBD1 identical over 10 bases. The CDR3 is 17 residues long. Germline trimming cut 5 bases from V and 3 bases from J; bases unmatched to any gene: 12. Germline CDR1 is SGHTA and CDR2 is FQGNSA.

Details on this clonotype: Compared with germline, one end of the junction differs, possibly owing to a read error. The chain couples TRBV6-1 to TRBJ2-7; maybe TRBD1 (5 bases). The germline V gene encodes CDR1 MNHNS and CDR2 SASEGT. This CDR3 has 12 amino acids. In nucleotides, the CDR3 is TGTGCCAGCAGCCGGGCCTGGGGCGAGCAGTACTTT. It codes for CASSRAWGEQYF.

The CDR3 region is CSARGGGRRSPLHF. In DNA, the CDR3 is TGCAGTGCTAGAGGCGGGGGCCGACGTTCACCCCTCCACTTT. This chain connects TRBV20-1 to TRBJ1-6; D may be TRBD1 (6 bases). The CDR3 has 14 residues. Germline V gives CDR1 DFQATT, CDR2 SNEGSKA (reference sequence). With 1 base removed from V and 9 bases from J, the gap between germline ends came to 13 bases.